This TCR beta chain was obtained from a study of OX40 agonist ivuxolimab in advanced cancers. A remark on this clone: Its specificity is unknown.

Method: immunoSEQ multiplex PCR; TCRdb's copy keeps in-frame clones and lacks some. The sample records some 19,000 clones, around two thirds being singletons. Whole-study results and caveats: Those patients achieving a partial response at 0.1-3.0 mg/kg showed among the lowest clonal expansion.

J was trimmed by 7 bases and V by 5 bases; bases with no gene match: 6. Germline values: CDR1 LNHDA, CDR2 SQIVND (reference sequence). This CDR3 comprises 14 residues. The chain links TRBV19 to TRBJ2-1; 9 bases fit TRBD2. This specimen consisted of CD4+ or CD8+ T cells sorted from blood, obtained in a trial of the OX40 agonist ivuxolimab. This clonotype originated in an adult with an advanced solid tumor such as melanoma, head and neck, liver or kidney cancer. The CDR3 region has the DNA TGTGCCAGTAGTTCCCTAGCGGGAATGAATGAGCAGTTCTTC. Translation: CASSSLAGMNEQFF.